One and the same sample provided the 21 T cell receptor beta chains below, sequenced in a study of vaccination effects on CD4 cells after COVID-19. The table came from immunoSEQ multiplex PCR; TCRdb's copy has only in-frame clones and leaves some out. Of around 40,000 clones in the sample, roughly two thirds are singletons; the top ten hold 4% to 5%. Following an approximately 10-day culture, CD4+ T cells were purified. No antigen is known for these receptors. Sequencing used CD4+ T cells from PBMCs cultured without peptide, obtained before COVID-19 vaccination. These receptors were obtained from a human donor who received a COVID-19 vaccine.

The chain recombines TRBV20-1 with TRBJ1-2; TRBD1 is a possible D gene (6 bases). Between the trimmed V and J ends, which lost 3 bases and 0 bases, there was a span of 11 bases. CDR3 size: 14 residues. The germline V gene encodes CDR1 DFQATT and CDR2 SNEGSKA (reference sequence). The CDR3 DNA follows: TGCAGTGCTAGTACACAGGGAGCTAACTATGGCTACACCTTC. This encodes CSASTQGANYGYTF.

The V gene is TRBV7-6, the J gene TRBJ2-4; 9 bases line up with TRBD1. Trimming at V came to 5 bases and at J to 1 base, leaving 15 bases not matched to a gene. The germline V gene encodes CDR1 SGHVS and CDR2 FNYEAQ. This CDR3 comprises 19 residues. This CDR3 is CASSKWDRDSPMAKNIQYF. The CDR3 nucleotides read TGTGCCAGCAGCAAATGGGACAGGGATTCGCCAATGGCCAAAAACATTCAGTACTTC.

The chain joins TRBV5-6 to TRBJ2-1; D perhaps matches TRBD2 (6 bases). The germline CDR1 and CDR2 sequences are SGHDT and YYEEEE. V lost 0 bases and J 12 bases, leaving 19 bases between the germline ends. The CDR3 extends over 15 amino acids. In DNA form, the CDR3 reads TGTGCCAGCAGCTTGGGGGGACTGAGCAGCAAGGTGCAGTTCTTC. It is translated as CASSLGGLSSKVQFF.

The rearrangement joins TRBV4-1 to TRBJ2-4; TRBD1 or TRBD2 may be the D gene (6 bases each). This CDR3 region has 17 residues. Germline CDR1 reads MGHRA; CDR2 reads YSYEKL. Trimming pared 1 base from V and 0 bases from J, leaving 13 bases between. CDR3 loop: CASSQGAGQLAKNIQYF. CDR3 DNA sequence: TGCGCCAGCAGCCAAGGGGCGGGACAATTAGCCAAAAACATTCAGTACTTC.

The J gene is TRBJ2-3, the V gene TRBV5-6; no firm D call. The V end was cut by 2 bases, the J end by 6 bases, with 10 bases between. Germline V lookup: CDR1 SGHDT, CDR2 YYEEEE. The CDR3 extends over 13 amino acids. The CDR3 loop reads CASSLLTLDTQYF. In DNA, the CDR3 is TGTGCCAGCAGCTTACTAACCTTGGATACGCAGTATTTT.

This sequence joins TRBV27 and TRBJ2-5; TRBD2 agrees at 16 bases. The CDR3 runs to 17 residues. J was trimmed by 0 bases and V by 6 bases; bases with no gene match: 4. CDR1 and CDR2 from the germline V gene are MNHEY and SMNVEV (reference sequence). The CDR3, as DNA: TGTGCCAGCAGCCAGGGACTAGCGGGGGGGAACCAAGAGACCCAGTACTTC. This translates into CASSQGLAGGNQETQYF.

J is TRBJ1-3 and V is TRBV3-1 (or the pseudogene TRBV3-2); a weak D match, TRBD1 (5 bases). The CDR3 sequence is 16 residues long. CDR1 and CDR2 (germline): LGHDT, YNNKEL (reference sequence). V shed 1 base and J shed 0 bases, with 10 bases lying between them. The CDR3, as DNA: TGTGCCAGCAGCCAAGGTGGGGGGAACTCTGGAAACACCATATATTTT. Translating gives CASSQGGGNSGNTIYF.

This clone occurred once. This rearrangement joins TRBV7-2 to TRBJ2-7; TRBD2 might be the D (6 bases). Between the trimmed V and J ends, which lost 1 base and 3 bases, there was a span of 10 bases. The length of the CDR3 is 14 residues. CDR1 is SGHTA, CDR2 FQGNSA, per germline. CDR3 loop: CASSLGSGSYEQYF. In nucleotides, the CDR3 is TGTGCCAGCAGCTTAGGCTCCGGGAGCTACGAGCAGTACTTC.

This chain connects TRBV7-8 to TRBJ1-3; D gene uncertain. Trimming stripped 5 bases from V and 0 bases from J, with 17 bases between. The CDR3 contains 17 residues. In germline, CDR1 is SGHVS, CDR2 FQNEAQ. As DNA, the CDR3 is TGTGCCAGCAGCCGAACAGCAGGTGACTACTCTGGAAACACCATATATTTT. Residues: CASSRTAGDYSGNTIYF.

The chain couples TRBV11-2 to TRBJ1-2; the match to TRBD1 covers 7 bases. The germline CDR1 and CDR2 sequences are SGHAT and FQNNGV. The CDR3 totals 14 residues. V shed 0 bases, J shed 7 bases, and the junction held 5 bases outside the gene matches. The CDR3 region has the DNA TGTGCCAGCAGCTTAGAGGCAGGGGGTTCTGGCTACACCTTC. Its translation is CASSLEAGGSGYTF.

The chain uses TRBV5-1 and TRBJ2-1, with 11 bases matching TRBD1. Germline V gene sequence: CDR1 SGHRS, CDR2 YFSETQ. The CDR3 is made up of 15 amino acids. The ends lost 6 bases at V and 4 bases at J; junction bases unmatched: 6. The CDR3 reads CASTAGTGGYNEQFF. The DNA of the CDR3 is TGCGCCAGCACCGCCGGGACAGGGGGATACAATGAGCAGTTCTTC.

This clone was counted only a few times. The chain has TRBV21-1 and TRBJ2-2; the table assigns TRBD1, which was not confirmed against the DNA. TRBV21-1 counts as a pseudogene. This CDR3 region has 17 residues. DNA for the CDR3: TGTGCCAGCAGCCTTGGGGTGAACAGGGGGCGCGTCGGGGAGCTGTTTTTT. Translated, it gives CASSLGVNRGRVGELFF.

This clone was found once. The chain joins TRBV27 to TRBJ1-3, with TRBD1 as a possible D gene (5 bases). Trimming left V 2 bases short and J 2 bases short, with 13 bases between. Per the germline V gene, CDR1 is MNHEY and CDR2 is SMNVEV (reference sequence). The CDR3 is made up of 16 amino acids. The CDR3 is CASSLKGWGPGNTIYF. In DNA, the CDR3 is TGTGCCAGCAGTTTAAAGGGGTGGGGCCCTGGAAACACCATATATTTT.

This chain uses TRBV19 with TRBJ1-3, with a tentative D call TRBD1 (6 bases). CDR3 length equals 18 residues. The germline V gene encodes CDR1 LNHDA and CDR2 SQIVND (reference sequence). Trimming removed 8 bases at V and 4 bases at J, with 27 bases between. The CDR3 DNA reads as TGTGCCAGTCGCCTGGGGCCAGGGGACCCCGGTAGGGGAAACACCATATATTTT. It encodes CASRLGPGDPGRGNTIYF.

This clone came up once. The chain carries TRBV3-1 (or the pseudogene TRBV3-2) and TRBJ2-1; TRBD2 matches at 10 bases. V lost 0 bases to trimming and J lost 5 bases; unmatched junction nucleotides: 4. The V gene's germline CDR1 is LGHDT and CDR2 YNNKEL (reference sequence). This CDR3 contains 16 residues. CDR3 in amino acids: CASSQERLAGDNEQFF. The CDR3 DNA reads TGTGCCAGCAGCCAAGAGAGGCTAGCGGGGGACAATGAGCAGTTCTTC.

J is TRBJ2-3 and V is TRBV29-1, with 9 bases aligning to TRBD1. V shed 7 bases, J shed 2 bases, and the junction held 7 bases outside the gene matches. The CDR3 is 14 residues long. CDR1 and CDR2 from the germline V gene are SQVTM and ANQGSEA. CDR3 sequence reads: CSATDRGNTDTQYF. The CDR3 DNA reads TGCAGCGCCACGGACAGGGGAAACACAGATACGCAGTATTTT.

This clone showed up just a few times. The chain has TRBV4-2 and TRBJ2-3; TRBD2 agrees at 7 bases. Losses at the gene ends were 4 bases for V and 3 bases for J; bases not matched to a gene: 10. CDR1 is LGHNA, CDR2 YNFKEQ, per germline. The CDR3 runs 16 residues. The CDR3 DNA sequence: TGTGCCAGCAGCCCAGGAGCGGGACTGGGTACAGATACGCAGTATTTT. Protein product: CASSPGAGLGTDTQYF.

The chain links TRBV5-1 to TRBJ2-3; D remains ambiguous. Trimming removed 0 bases at V and 0 bases at J, with 11 bases between. The CDR3 consists of 16 residues. Germline CDR1 and CDR2: SGHRS and YFSETQ. As DNA, the CDR3 is TGCGCCAGCAGCTTGGGGGTGGTGACTAGCACAGATACGCAGTATTTT. As protein: CASSLGVVTSTDTQYF.

The chain couples TRBV19 to TRBJ1-2, with 9 bases identical to TRBD1. V trimming: 6 bases; J trimming: 3 bases; junction bases outside the gene matches: 8. Germline assignment: CDR1 LNHDA and CDR2 SQIVND (reference sequence). The CDR3 is 15 amino acids. The CDR3 DNA sequence: TGTGCCAGTAGACGGAGGGACAGGGAGGACTATGGCTACACCTTC. Translation: CASRRRDREDYGYTF.

This chain connects TRBV6-5 to TRBJ2-3; 7 bases are shared with TRBD1. Germline CDR1 and CDR2: MNHEY and SVGAGI. J was trimmed by 4 bases and V by 7 bases; bases with no gene match: 5. The CDR3 spans 13 residues. The CDR3 loop is CASTRGRSDTQYF. The CDR3 DNA sequence: TGTGCCAGCACAAGGGGGCGATCAGATACGCAGTATTTT.

V gene TRBV11-2 combines with J gene TRBJ2-7, with 7 nucleotides matching TRBD2. The junction had 5 bases not matched to a gene; V was cut back by 2 bases and J by 4 bases. The CDR3 consists of 14 residues. Germline V gives CDR1 SGHAT, CDR2 FQNNGV. CDR3 loop: CASSLLSSGYEQYF. The DNA for the CDR3 is TGTGCCAGCAGCTTACTCTCTAGCGGTTACGAGCAGTACTTC.